This TCR beta chain stems from a study of blood T cell repertoires in COVID-19. The germline gives CDR1 LGHDT, CDR2 YNNKEL (reference sequence). This CDR3 contains 15 residues. V shed 3 bases and J 4 bases; nucleotides not matched to a gene: 5. Under the authors' procedure: Amplifying reference gene primers gave estimates of nucleated cell counts. Assay: immunoSEQ multiplex PCR; the TCRdb copy retains only in-frame clones and omits some. The V and J calls and clone size come from that table; D and trimming were worked out from the DNA. The sample shows about 320,000 clones, over 85% of them seen only once. Cohorts were assigned according to the clinical history that participants reported.

The sample taken for sequencing was PBMCs or T cells enriched from blood (not recorded which). This chain joins TRBV3-1 (or the pseudogene TRBV3-2) and TRBJ2-1; 8 nucleotides match TRBD1. This receptor was taken from a man aged 55 to 70 who had recovered from COVID-19. CDR3 DNA: TGTGCCAGCAGCCACGAGGGACAGGATTACAATGAGCAGTTCTTC. Protein product: CASSHEGQDYNEQFF.